This TCR beta chain stems from a study of neurological immune-mediated disorders. Study conclusions and caveats: No link was found between any clinical or MRI feature and the multiple sclerosis repertoire cluster. The most TCR clonal expansion was seen in HTLV-1-associated myelopathy, and the least was seen in multiple sclerosis, which fell below healthy controls.

The unsorted libraries had their origin in 2 million PBMCs stored at -80 C. V was trimmed by 4 bases and J by 2 bases, leaving 12 bases between them. CDR1 and CDR2 from the germline V gene are LGHDT and YNNKEL (reference sequence). The length of the CDR3 is 15 residues. TCRdb redid the calling of the 5' RACE reads with MiXCR, one entry per CDR3 protein. The sample lists under 90,000 distinct CDR3 sequences; around 3.4% were seen once. This clonotype appeared many times. Its specificity is not known. The rearrangement links TRBV3-1 to TRBJ2-1; perhaps TRBD1 as D (6 bases). Sequenced material: PBMCs. This clonotype was obtained from a woman aged 45-60 years with multiple sclerosis. CDR3 amino acids: CASSPDRTPYNEQFF. In DNA, the CDR3 is TGTGCCAGCAGCCCCGACAGGACCCCCTACAATGAGCAGTTCTTC.